These 8 T cell receptor beta chains were all obtained from the same sample, sequenced in a study of OX40 agonist ivuxolimab in advanced cancers. The protocol was immunoSEQ multiplex PCR, while the TCRdb copy is restricted to in-frame clones and leaves out a portion. The table records about 70,000 clones, about 91% of them present only once. Material: CD4+ or CD8+ T cells sorted from blood, obtained in a trial of the OX40 agonist ivuxolimab. These receptor sequences come from an adult with an advanced solid tumor such as melanoma, head and neck, liver or kidney cancer.

The chain joins TRBV7-2 to TRBJ2-3; D not certain. V was shortened by 4 bases and J by 0 bases, with 17 bases between the two germline ends. The CDR3 consists of 17 residues. CDR1 and CDR2 (germline): SGHTA, FQGNSA. The CDR3 here is CASSSRGRAESTDTQYF. The CDR3 region has the DNA TGTGCCAGCAGCTCCCGTGGGCGAGCTGAAAGCACAGATACGCAGTATTTT.

This clone was picked up one time. DNA for the CDR3: TGTGCCAGCAGCGCCCCCGGGAGCCTTACCTACGAGCAGTACTTC. It specifies CASSAPGSLTYEQYF. The rearrangement links TRBV28 to TRBJ2-7; tentative D call: TRBD2 (6 bases). With 6 bases removed from V and 2 bases from J, the gap between germline ends came to 17 bases. The CDR3 sequence is 15 residues long. Per the germline V gene, CDR1 is MDHEN and CDR2 is SYDVKM.

This sequence joins TRBV5-1 and TRBJ2-3; 8 nucleotides align to TRBD1. Germline V gene data show CDR1 as SGHRS and CDR2 as YFSETQ. Trimming took 0 bases from V and 6 from J; bases not matched to a gene: 3. The CDR3 has 14 residues. CDR3 in DNA: TGCGCCAGCAGCTTGGGACAGGGGTGGGATACGCAGTATTTT. This encodes CASSLGQGWDTQYF. The entire variable domain, with the rest obtained from reference TRBV5-1 and TRBJ2-3, is as follows: KAGVTQTPRYLIKTRGQQVTLSCSPISGHRSVSWYQQTPGQGLQFLFEYFSETQRNKGNFPGRFSGRQFSNSRSEMNVSTLELGDSALYLCASSLGQGWDTQYFGPGTRLTVL.

This rearrangement joins TRBV5-1 to TRBJ2-2, with 9 bases matching TRBD2. V gave up 0 bases and J gave up 6 bases; unmatched junction bases: 6. Germline V gene data show CDR1 as SGHRS and CDR2 as YFSETQ. The CDR3 is 16 residues long. The CDR3 sequence: CASSLAAAGGPGELFF. The CDR3, as DNA: TGCGCCAGCAGCTTGGCCGCAGCGGGGGGCCCCGGGGAGCTGTTTTTT.

CDR3 nucleotide sequence: TGTGCCAGCAGCTTAAAGTTCGAGCGGGGGGCCGCCGGGGAGCTGTTTTTT. Residues: CASSLKFERGAAGELFF. The chain has TRBV7-3 and TRBJ2-2; TRBD2 aligns across 9 bases. V lost 1 base to trimming and J lost 6 bases; unmatched junction nucleotides: 9. CDR1 is SGHTA and CDR2 is FQGTGA in the germline V gene. CDR3 size: 17 residues.

The chain is built from TRBV6-1 and TRBJ2-1, with 7 bases aligning to TRBD1. Germline CDR1 is MNHNS and CDR2 is SASEGT. V was pared by 2 bases and J by 5 bases, with 6 bases of the junction left unmatched. This CDR3 contains 15 residues. The CDR3 bases are TGTGCCAGCAGTGAATTCGGGACAGCTAACAATGAGCAGTTCTTC. It specifies CASSEFGTANNEQFF.

The chain links TRBV7-3 to TRBJ1-1; no clear D. CDR3 length equals 14 residues. Trimming took off 5 bases at V and 3 bases at J, with 13 bases between the two ends. Per germline, CDR1 SGHTA and CDR2 FQGTGA. CDR3 sequence (DNA): TGTGCCAGCAGCGCCGCTTCACGGGACACTGAAGCTTTCTTT. As protein: CASSAASRDTEAFF.

The chain joins TRBV7-3 to TRBJ1-1; the D gene is possibly TRBD1 (6 bases). Germline CDR1 reads SGHTA; CDR2 reads FQGTGA. CDR3 size: 13 residues. V shed 3 bases and J shed 3 bases, with 8 bases lying between them. CDR3 in DNA: TGTGCCAGCAGCTTGTACAGGGACACTGAAGCTTTCTTT. As protein: CASSLYRDTEAFF.